These 30 T cell receptor beta chains came from one sample sequenced in a study of T cell responses to AZD1222 COVID-19 vaccine. Sequencing used immunoSEQ multiplex PCR; TCRdb keeps in-frame clones, though not all of them. This sample has 150,000 to 200,000 clones, with approximately 86% found just once. The sequencing used peripheral blood, collected on day 0 of AZD1222 vaccination. The receptors here all came from an adult in good health.

This chain connects TRBV18 to TRBJ2-3; 12 bases match TRBD2. The V and J ends lost 5 bases and 2 bases, in that order; junction bases with no gene match: 8. The CDR3 loop spans 17 amino acids. Germline CDR1 KGHSH, CDR2 LQKENI. CDR3 in amino acids: CASSVRTSGIDTDTQYF. The CDR3, as DNA: TGTGCCAGCTCAGTAAGGACTAGCGGGATTGACACAGATACGCAGTATTTT.

The chain links TRBV2 to TRBJ2-4, with TRBD1 identical over 7 bases. This CDR3 contains 14 residues. Per the germline V gene, CDR1 is SNHLY and CDR2 is FYNNEI. The V and J ends lost 6 bases and 9 bases, in that order; junction bases with no gene match: 11. CDR3 in DNA: TGTGCCAGCAGGGCTCGACAGGGACAAAGCATTCAGTACTTC. As protein: CASRARQGQSIQYF.

V is TRBV6-6 and J is TRBJ1-3; D is perhaps TRBD1 (6 bases). CDR1 MNHNY and CDR2 SVGAGI come from the germline V gene (reference sequence). The germline V and J ends were trimmed by 5 bases and 4 bases, with 24 bases remaining between them. The length of the CDR3 is 18 residues. The CDR3 spells CASSPGRGATGKGNTIYF. CDR3 bases: TGTGCCAGCAGTCCCGGGCGGGGGGCAACGGGAAAGGGAAACACCATATATTTT.

V usage is TRBV30 and J usage is TRBJ1-2, with 7 bases lining up with TRBD1. The germline gives CDR1 GTSNPN, CDR2 SVGIG (reference sequence). The CDR3 runs to 12 residues. The junction had 3 bases not matched to a gene; V was cut back by 6 bases and J by 2 bases. The CDR3 region is CACKDRNYGYTF. The CDR3 nucleotides are TGTGCCTGTAAGGACAGGAACTATGGCTACACCTTC.

The chain combines TRBV7-2 with TRBJ2-7, with a weak D call TRBD2 (6 bases). Germline-derived CDR1 and CDR2 are SGHTA and FQGNSA. V lost 0 bases, J lost 5 bases, and 11 bases lay in between. This CDR3 has 14 residues. The CDR3 here is CASSLAGRWDEQYF. In DNA form, the CDR3 reads TGTGCCAGCAGCTTAGCGGGGAGGTGGGACGAGCAGTACTTC.

This chain connects TRBV4-1 to TRBJ1-4; TRBD1 matches at 9 bases. This CDR3 has 15 amino acids. Germline CDR1 and CDR2: MGHRA and YSYEKL. With V trimmed by 4 bases and J by 6 bases, 6 bases remained unmatched. The CDR3 loop reads CASSPYTGGDEKLFF. The CDR3 nucleotides are TGCGCCAGCAGCCCCTACACAGGGGGCGATGAAAAACTGTTTTTT.

Note on this clone: Other DNA sequences within the sample encode an identical CDR3. The chain recombines TRBV11-3 with TRBJ2-3; D unclear. V was clipped by 5 bases and J by 0 bases, with 9 bases between them. The CDR3 sequence is 14 residues long. Germline loops: CDR1 SGHNT, CDR2 YENEEA. CDR3 DNA sequence: TGTGCCAGCAGCCCTGGAGCTAGCACAGATACGCAGTATTTT. Residues: CASSPGASTDTQYF.

The J gene is TRBJ1-1, the V gene TRBV6-5; 7 nucleotides match TRBD1. Trimming at V came to 6 bases and at J to 1 base, leaving 5 bases not matched to a gene. Germline values: CDR1 MNHEY, CDR2 SVGAGI. The CDR3 runs to 14 residues. The CDR3 loop is CASSRQGPNTEAFF. CDR3 coding DNA: TGTGCCAGCAGCCGACAGGGACCGAACACTGAAGCTTTCTTT.

The CDR3 nucleotides read TGCAGCGTTGCTGTCTCTAGCGATTACGGGGAGCAGTTCTTC. Its protein product is CSVAVSSDYGEQFF. The chain employs TRBV29-1 and TRBJ2-1, with a tentative D call TRBD2 (6 bases). The germline V gene has CDR1 SQVTM and CDR2 ANQGSEA. The CDR3 contains 14 residues. The V end was cut by 4 bases, the J end by 10 bases, with 20 bases between.

This clone has just one count. The chain recombines TRBV20-1 with TRBJ1-2; no definite D call. Germline V gene sequence: CDR1 DFQATT, CDR2 SNEGSKA (reference sequence). Trimming removed 3 bases at V and 5 bases at J, with 10 bases between. The length of the CDR3 is 12 residues. The CDR3 region is CSASKQLYGYTF. The DNA of the CDR3 is TGCAGTGCTAGTAAGCAGCTTTATGGCTACACCTTC.

CDR3 in DNA: TGTGCCACCCTCAAGGTTTCGGGGGCCCGCAATCAGCCCCAGCATTTT. This codes for CATLKVSGARNQPQHF. The chain uses TRBV5-8 and TRBJ1-5; possibly TRBD1 for D (6 bases). Trimming removed 9 bases from V and 2 bases from J, with 21 bases in between. From germline, CDR1 is SGHTS and CDR2 YDEGEE. The CDR3 is 16 residues long.

V is TRBV12-5 and J is TRBJ1-5, with TRBD1 as a possible D gene (5 bases). CDR1 is LGHNT and CDR2 is FRNRAP in the germline V gene. This CDR3 spans 15 amino acids. The V end lost 1 base, the J end lost 0 bases, and 7 bases lay between the germline ends. CDR3 region: CASGLAGNSNQPQHF. CDR3 nucleotide sequence: TGTGCTAGTGGTTTGGCAGGGAATAGCAATCAGCCCCAGCATTTT.

This chain joins TRBV2 and TRBJ1-1, with 10 bases aligning to TRBD1. Germline V gives CDR1 SNHLY, CDR2 FYNNEI. The CDR3 is 14 residues long. Trimming took 7 bases from V and 6 from J; bases not matched to a gene: 8. CDR3 sequence: CASIPPGTGAEAFF. DNA for the CDR3: TGTGCCAGCATCCCCCCCGGGACAGGGGCTGAAGCTTTCTTT.

This clone occurred once. The V call is TRBV5-1, the J call TRBJ2-3; either TRBD1 or TRBD2 may supply D (5 bases each). This CDR3 has 14 amino acids. The germline V gene has CDR1 SGHRS and CDR2 YFSETQ. The V gene lost 3 bases and the J gene lost 0 bases, with 8 bases spanning the gap. This CDR3 reads CASSYRDSTDTQYF. CDR3 coding DNA: TGCGCCAGCAGCTACCGGGACAGCACAGATACGCAGTATTTT.

V usage is TRBV18 and J usage is TRBJ2-7; maybe TRBD1 (5 bases). Trimming stripped 3 bases from V and 2 bases from J, with 20 bases between. Germline V gene data show CDR1 as KGHSH and CDR2 as LQKENI. CDR3 size: 17 residues. CDR3 region: CASSPLVTTDNAYEQYF. DNA of the CDR3: TGTGCCAGCTCACCTCTGGTGACGACAGATAACGCCTACGAGCAGTACTTC.

This chain links TRBV4-1 with TRBJ2-3; 8 bases map to TRBD2. With V trimmed by 4 bases and J by 4 bases, 10 bases remained unmatched. Germline values: CDR1 MGHRA, CDR2 YSYEKL. The CDR3 is 16 residues long. The CDR3 loop is CASSRGPGLESDTQYF. The CDR3 coding sequence is TGCGCCAGCAGCCGGGGGCCGGGACTAGAGTCAGATACGCAGTATTTT.

Only a few counts were recorded for this clone. The chain combines TRBV7-2 with TRBJ1-2; D not resolved. V lost 2 bases and J 5 bases, leaving 15 bases between the germline ends. The CDR3 has 15 amino acids. Looked up from germline, CDR1 is SGHTA and CDR2 is FQGNSA. CDR3 region: CASSLNRVPGYGYTF. The CDR3 DNA reads as TGTGCCAGCAGCTTAAACCGGGTACCGGGATATGGCTACACCTTC. Full variable domain (remainder filled in from reference TRBV7-2 and TRBJ1-2): GAGVSQSPSNKVTEKGKDVELRCDPISGHTALYWYRQSLGQGLEFLIYFQGNSAPDKSGLPSDRFSAERTGGSVSTLTIQRTQQEDSAVYLCASSLNRVPGYGYTFGSGTRLTVV.

The chain carries TRBV23-1 and TRBJ1-1, with TRBD1 identical over 10 bases. TRBV23-1 is an ORF for which the function is uncertain. This CDR3 spans 20 amino acids. V shed 6 bases, J shed 0 bases, and the junction held 19 bases outside the gene matches. As DNA, the CDR3 is TGCGCCAGCAGCCCTCCTAGGTTGTATCCCGGGACAGGGGTGAACACTGAAGCTTTCTTT. Encoded protein: CASSPPRLYPGTGVNTEAFF.

The chain joins TRBV27 to TRBJ2-1, with unresolved D. Germline CDR1 MNHEY, CDR2 SMNVEV (reference sequence). The V gene lost 5 bases and the J gene lost 9 bases, with 8 bases spanning the gap. The CDR3 is 11 residues long. The CDR3 here is CASSDSVEQFF. CDR3 nucleotide sequence: TGTGCCAGCAGTGATTCGGTTGAGCAGTTCTTC.

The genes are TRBV7-9 and TRBJ1-1, with 10 nucleotides matching TRBD1. The ends lost 5 bases at V and 3 bases at J; junction bases unmatched: 9. Germline V CDR1 and CDR2: SEHNR, FQNEAQ (reference sequence). This CDR3 is built from 16 residues. DNA for the CDR3: TGTGCCAGCAGCCCTAGACAGGGGGCGATCCACACTGAAGCTTTCTTT. Residues: CASSPRQGAIHTEAFF.

The chain couples TRBV5-4 to TRBJ1-1; D is possibly TRBD1 (5 bases). There are 15 residues in the CDR3. V lost 0 bases, J lost 1 base, and 10 bases lay in between. Germline V gene lookup returns CDR1 SGHNT and CDR2 YYREEE (reference sequence). As DNA, the CDR3 is TGTGCCAGCAGCTTGGGGGGAGGGACGAACACTGAAGCTTTCTTT. It encodes CASSLGGGTNTEAFF.

This sequence joins TRBV6-5 and TRBJ1-2; no firm D call. Deletions cut 5 bases from V and 4 bases from J, with 8 bases between. Germline loops: CDR1 MNHEY, CDR2 SVGAGI. The CDR3 has 12 residues. The CDR3 nucleotides read TGTGCCAGCAGTCAGACAACCTATGGCTACACCTTC. Translation: CASSQTTYGYTF.

This clone was recorded a few times. The rearrangement links TRBV3-1 (or the pseudogene TRBV3-2) to TRBJ2-5; 7 bases agree with TRBD1. This CDR3 is 15 amino acids long. Trimming removed 3 bases from V and 4 bases from J; junction bases left unmatched: 8. Germline loops: CDR1 LGHDT, CDR2 YNNKEL (reference sequence). The CDR3 coding sequence is TGTGCCAGCAGCCACGACAGGGTAGGAGGAGAGACCCAGTACTTC. Encoded protein: CASSHDRVGGETQYF.

A few counts support this clone. The chain couples TRBV9 to TRBJ1-2; D gene unclear. Trimming took 7 bases from V and 4 from J, leaving 17 bases between them. The CDR3 covers 14 residues. CDR1 SGDLS and CDR2 YYNGEE come from the germline V gene. CDR3 sequence reads: CASAQKGLGYGYTF. Written as DNA, the CDR3 is TGTGCCAGCGCCCAAAAGGGCCTGGGCTATGGCTACACCTTC.

The rearrangement uses TRBV19 and TRBJ2-1; weak D call: TRBD2 (5 bases). Deletions cut 6 bases from V and 7 bases from J, with 22 bases between. The CDR3 spans 16 residues. CDR1 LNHDA and CDR2 SQIVND come from the germline V gene (reference sequence). CDR3 residues: CASSTYGEFPYNEQFF. Here the CDR3 DNA reads TGTGCCAGTAGCACCTACGGGGAGTTTCCTTATAATGAGCAGTTCTTC.

This clone was recorded once. The V call is TRBV7-9, the J call TRBJ2-7, with 9 positions matching TRBD1. V lost 5 bases and J lost 2; bases outside the gene matches: 10. Germline lookup yields CDR1 SEHNR and CDR2 FQNEAQ (reference sequence). CDR3 size: 16 residues. CDR3 in DNA: TGTGCCAGCAGCGCCCCTGGGACAGGGAAAACCTACGAGCAGTACTTC. As protein: CASSAPGTGKTYEQYF.

The V and J genes are TRBV18 and TRBJ1-6, with D tentatively TRBD1 (5 bases). The CDR3 extends over 15 amino acids. Germline-derived CDR1 and CDR2 are KGHSH and LQKENI. Trimming cost V 6 bases and J 10 bases, with 19 bases left between them. CDR3 amino acids: CASSPGGPAGSPLHF. In DNA, the CDR3 is TGTGCCAGCTCCCCGGGGGGACCGGCGGGCTCACCCCTCCACTTT.

V is TRBV7-6 and J is TRBJ2-2; 7 nucleotides match TRBD2. CDR1 and CDR2 (germline): SGHVS, FNYEAQ. The CDR3 covers 15 residues. The ends lost 3 bases at V and 6 bases at J; junction bases unmatched: 7. The CDR3 sequence is CASSFDNAGAGELFF. The CDR3 region has the DNA TGTGCCAGCAGCTTCGACAATGCGGGAGCCGGGGAGCTGTTTTTT.

The V call is TRBV5-5, the J call TRBJ1-3, with no clear D. Germline values: CDR1 SGHKS, CDR2 YYEKEE (reference sequence). Trimming took off 2 bases at V and 0 bases at J, with 9 bases between the two ends. This CDR3 is built from 15 residues. The CDR3 DNA sequence: TGTGCCAGCAGCTTCCGTCCAGCCTCTGGAAACACCATATATTTT. Its translation: CASSFRPASGNTIYF.

This clone appeared a single time. The same CDR3 also results from other DNA sequences found in this sample. The chain recombines TRBV6-5 with TRBJ1-5, with D perhaps matching TRBD1 (5 bases). The CDR3 length is 14 residues. Per the germline V gene, CDR1 is MNHEY and CDR2 is SVGAGI. Deletions cut 3 bases from V and 3 bases from J, with 9 bases between. In nucleotides, the CDR3 is TGTGCCAGCAGTTATGGGGGTTCCAATCAGCCCCAGCATTTT. It encodes CASSYGGSNQPQHF.